Listed below are T cell receptor beta chains from one sample, sequenced in a study of T cell responses to AZD1222 COVID-19 vaccine. Produced via immunoSEQ multiplex PCR; TCRdb's table is partial and in-frame only. The sample holds some 200,000 clones; roughly 93% are singletons and the top ten take 0.99%. Sequencing used peripheral blood, obtained on day 0 of AZD1222 vaccination. These receptors were taken from an adult in good health. The CDR3 runs from the conserved cysteine through the conserved F or W. A D gene is named only where the DNA matches it firmly.

TRBJ1-1	13	TRBV7-6	-	CASSSEVQREAFF
TRBJ1-1	12	TRBV5-6	-	CASSTGSTEAFF
TRBJ2-2	14	TRBV29-1	-	CSVVDKAHTGELFF
TRBJ2-1	11	TRBV20-1	-	CSAGLRNGQFF
TRBJ2-2	16	TRBV29-1	TRBD1	CSVDSGGTGLGGELFF
TRBJ2-2	16	TRBV14	TRBD2	CASSHQTGGPVGELFF
TRBJ1-2	14	TRBV28	-	CASSLSRVNYGYTF
TRBJ1-4	15	TRBV2	-	CASALPRDRHEKLFF
TRBJ2-5	14	TRBV7-2	TRBD1	CASSPWDRKETQYF
TRBJ2-2	15	TRBV27	-	CASSPIGQFSGELFF
TRBJ2-3	13	TRBV18	-	CASSPPSTDTQYF
TRBJ1-5	15	TRBV3-1/TRBV3-2	-	CASSQGARSVQPQHF
TRBJ2-7	15	TRBV25-1	TRBD1	CASRDEQQGANEQYF
TRBJ2-7	14	TRBV27	-	CASSLNGGNYEQYF
TRBJ2-7	14	TRBV28	-	CASSDAQANYEQYF
TRBJ2-5	16	TRBV9	TRBD2	CASSVGLLALEETQYF
TRBJ2-7	12	TRBV21-1	-	CASSKGRDEQYF
TRBJ1-2	12	TRBV2	-	CASSRTGGGYTF
TRBJ2-5	15	TRBV29-1	-	CSVANRGRVQETQYF
TRBJ2-6	18	TRBV7-3	-	CASSLTGARSSGANVLTF
TRBJ1-6	15	TRBV6-5	-	CASSSVQQGYSPLHF
TRBJ1-6	13	TRBV19	-	CASTRGSNSPLHF
TRBJ1-3	12	TRBV11-3	-	CASSSTGNTIYF
TRBJ2-7	16	TRBV23-1	-	CASSQTQRDFSNEQYF
TRBJ2-3	15	TRBV5-1	-	CASSLFWPGADTQYF
TRBJ2-7	13	TRBV7-9	-	CASSLGTTYEQYF
TRBJ2-5	15	TRBV6-1	-	CASSETAGAQETQYF
TRBJ1-2	15	TRBV4-3	TRBD1	CASSQSRTGWDGYTF
TRBJ1-2	14	TRBV7-3	-	CASSSSQGMGGYTF
TRBJ1-4	16	TRBV7-2	-	CASSLRTTASNEKLFF
TRBJ2-7	13	TRBV11-1	TRBD1	CASSPQTGVEQYF
TRBJ1-1	13	TRBV7-2	-	CASSPQVNTEAFF
TRBJ1-1	14	TRBV25-1	-	CASSESGRATEAFF
TRBJ1-3	16	TRBV30	-	CAWMGQGKGSGNTIYF
TRBJ1-2	13	TRBV18	-	CASSSGTDYGYTF
TRBJ1-5	16	TRBV13	TRBD1	CASSLRDSWLNQPQHF
TRBJ1-2	13	TRBV7-9	-	CASSLPGDYGYTF
TRBJ1-2	13	TRBV27	-	CASSPTDGYGYTF
TRBJ2-3	13	TRBV18	-	CASSPPLPDTQYF
TRBJ2-7	13	TRBV6-2/TRBV6-3	-	CASSYRLIYEQYF
TRBJ1-2	16	TRBV11-2	-	CASSPLAGRRGRGYTF
TRBJ2-1	14	TRBV5-1	-	CASSLEGSYNEQFF
TRBJ2-7	13	TRBV7-9	-	CASSPGHGYEQYF
TRBJ2-1	16	TRBV5-4	TRBD2	CTSSLVASGRGNEQFF
TRBJ2-7	20	TRBV13	TRBD2	CASSPGLAGGIGFISYEQYF
TRBJ2-5	14	TRBV29-1	TRBD1	CSVSKTGDLETQYF
TRBJ2-5	15	TRBV6-5	-	CASSHTSNRIETQYF
TRBJ2-7	18	TRBV18	-	CASSHRPPGHRVRNEQYF
TRBJ2-1	15	TRBV5-1	-	CASSFQGFSYNEQFF